The source of this T cell receptor (beta chain) is a study of T cell changes during pregnancy in multiple sclerosis. CDR1 is PRHDT and CDR2 is FYEKMQ in the germline V gene (reference sequence). CDR3 length: 16 residues. V shed 1 base and J shed 0 bases, with 10 bases lying between them. Clones were read by immunoSEQ multiplex PCR, and TCRdb kept only the in-frame ones, dropping some. The sample contains approximately 37,000 clones, around 94% of which appear only once. The sample was peripheral blood, taken in the third trimester of pregnancy. The J gene is TRBJ2-1, the V gene TRBV13; D uncertain. This clonotype originated in a female donor with multiple sclerosis, enrolled in a pregnancy study. The CDR3 DNA is TGTGCCAGCAGCTTAGCGCCGCTGAGCTCCTACAATGAGCAGTTCTTC. Its translation is CASSLAPLSSYNEQFF.